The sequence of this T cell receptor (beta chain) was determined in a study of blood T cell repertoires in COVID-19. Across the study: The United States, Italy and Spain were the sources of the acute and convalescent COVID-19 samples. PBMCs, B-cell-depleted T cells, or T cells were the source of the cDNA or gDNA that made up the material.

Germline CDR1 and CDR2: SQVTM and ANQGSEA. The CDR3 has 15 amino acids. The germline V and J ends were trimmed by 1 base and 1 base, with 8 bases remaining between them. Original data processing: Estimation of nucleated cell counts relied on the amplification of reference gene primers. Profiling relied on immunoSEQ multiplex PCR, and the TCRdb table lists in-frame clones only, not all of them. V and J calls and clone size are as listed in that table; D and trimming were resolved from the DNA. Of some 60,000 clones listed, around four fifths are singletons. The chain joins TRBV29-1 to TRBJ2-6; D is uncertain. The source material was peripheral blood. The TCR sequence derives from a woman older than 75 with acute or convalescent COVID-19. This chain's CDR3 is CSVEALPSGANVLTF. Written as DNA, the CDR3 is TGCAGCGTTGAAGCCCTCCCGTCTGGGGCCAACGTCCTGACTTTC. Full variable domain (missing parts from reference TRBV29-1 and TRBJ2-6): SAVISQKPSRDICQRGTSLTIQCQVDSQVTMMFWYRQQPGQSLTLIATANQGSEATYESGFVIDKFPISRPNLTFSTLTVSNMSPEDSSIYLCSVEALPSGANVLTFGAGSRLTVL.